One sample yielded the 25 T cell receptor beta chains listed below, sequenced in a study of OX40 agonist ivuxolimab in advanced cancers. Data came from immunoSEQ multiplex PCR; TCRdb stores just in-frame clones and leaves some out. The repertoire holds 25,000 to 35,000 clones, with around 83% as singletons. Sequencing used CD4+ or CD8+ T cells sorted from blood, obtained in a trial of the OX40 agonist ivuxolimab. These receptors were collected from an adult with an advanced solid tumor such as melanoma, head and neck, liver or kidney cancer.

The chain carries TRBV6-4 and TRBJ2-5; 11 bases are a match to TRBD1. The CDR3 runs 15 residues. After removal of 2 bases from V and 1 base from J, the junction contained 0 bases not matched to a gene. Germline values: CDR1 MRHNA, CDR2 SNTAGT. Written as DNA, the CDR3 is TGTGCCAGCAGTGACGGGACAGGGGGCCAAGAGACCCAGTACTTC. Protein: CASSDGTGGQETQYF.

In its sample, this clone is medium-sized. This chain uses TRBV9 with TRBJ1-2; 9 bases align to TRBD1. This CDR3 is 14 amino acids long. Germline loops: CDR1 SGDLS, CDR2 YYNGEE. With V trimmed by 2 bases and J by 7 bases, 6 bases remained unmatched. The CDR3: CASSVGDRVGGYTF. The DNA of the CDR3 is TGTGCCAGCAGCGTTGGGGACAGGGTGGGTGGCTACACCTTC. The whole variable domain, remainder taken from reference TRBV9 and TRBJ1-2, is DSGVTQTPKHLITATGQRVTLRCSPRSGDLSVYWYQQSLDQGLQFLIQYYNGEERAKGNILERFSAQQFPDLHSELNLSSLELGDSALYFCASSVGDRVGGYTFGSGTRLTVV.

The genes are TRBV7-2 and TRBJ2-7; D call uncertain. The V gene lost 0 bases and the J gene lost 0 bases, with 6 bases spanning the gap. This CDR3 region has 14 residues. Germline assignment: CDR1 SGHTA and CDR2 FQGNSA. The CDR3 spells CASSLAWPSYEQYF. The DNA for the CDR3 is TGTGCCAGCAGCTTAGCCTGGCCCTCCTACGAGCAGTACTTC.

The chain couples TRBV5-1 to TRBJ2-7, with 16 bases lining up with TRBD2. The germline CDR1 and CDR2 sequences are SGHRS and YFSETQ. CDR3 length: 16 residues. Losses at the gene ends were 4 bases for V and 4 bases for J; bases not matched to a gene: 5. This chain's CDR3 is CASSPGLAGGLYEQYF. The CDR3, as DNA: TGCGCCAGCAGCCCGGGACTAGCGGGAGGGCTGTACGAGCAGTACTTC.

The chain has TRBV27 and TRBJ2-7, with 9 bases aligning to TRBD2. V was clipped by 0 bases and J by 5 bases; unmatched bases: 2. Germline V gene lookup returns CDR1 MNHEY and CDR2 SMNVEV (reference sequence). This CDR3 has 14 amino acids. The CDR3 region has the DNA TGTGCCAGCAGTTTATCGGGACTAGCCGACGAGCAGTACTTC. It translates to CASSLSGLADEQYF.

The chain is built from TRBV4-1 and TRBJ2-3; the D call may be TRBD1 or TRBD2 (6 bases each). Looked up from germline, CDR1 is MGHRA and CDR2 is YSYEKL. The V end lost 0 bases, the J end lost 1 base, and 14 bases lay between the germline ends. This CDR3 is built from 17 residues. The CDR3 DNA is TGCGCCAGCAGCCAAGAAGGGGGGCAGGGAGGCACAGATACGCAGTATTTT. Translating it yields CASSQEGGQGGTDTQYF.

The rearrangement joins TRBV7-2 to TRBJ2-1; 7 bases map to TRBD2. V lost 0 bases and J lost 0; bases outside the gene matches: 2. The CDR3 covers 16 residues. Germline lookup yields CDR1 SGHTA and CDR2 FQGNSA. The DNA of the CDR3 is TGTGCCAGCAGCTTAGCGCGGACTAGCTCCTACAATGAGCAGTTCTTC. It codes for CASSLARTSSYNEQFF.

CDR3: CASSQGYSRDRASYEQYF. The CDR3 DNA sequence: TGTGCCAGCAGCCAAGGATATTCCCGGGACAGGGCCTCCTACGAGCAGTACTTC. The chain carries TRBV4-2 and TRBJ2-7, with TRBD1 matching over 9 bases. Germline loops: CDR1 LGHNA, CDR2 YNFKEQ. V gave up 1 base and J gave up 0 bases; unmatched junction bases: 10. There are 18 residues in the CDR3.

J is TRBJ1-5 and V is TRBV27, with D unclear. The germline gives CDR1 MNHEY, CDR2 SMNVEV (reference sequence). This CDR3 has 13 amino acids. Trimming took 2 bases from V and 9 from J, leaving 11 bases between them. CDR3 in DNA: TGTGCCAGCAGTTTAGCGGGCCCTGGGCCCCAGCATTTT. It encodes CASSLAGPGPQHF.

The rearrangement joins TRBV20-1 to TRBJ2-4; D uncertain. Trimming shortened V by 4 bases and J by 7 bases, and 5 bases separated the two germline ends. CDR1 is DFQATT and CDR2 is SNEGSKA in the germline V gene (reference sequence). The CDR3 covers 10 residues. CDR3 nucleotide sequence: TGCAGTGCTATGGTGAACATTCAGTACTTC. This gives the protein CSAMVNIQYF.

This sequence joins TRBV19 and TRBJ1-4; D call uncertain. The germline gives CDR1 LNHDA, CDR2 SQIVND (reference sequence). The ends were cut back, 7 bases at V and 5 bases at J, with 14 bases in the middle. CDR3 length equals 14 residues. The CDR3 bases are TGTGCCAGTAAGTCGGCACTTCAAAATGAAAAACTGTTTTTT. Translating it yields CASKSALQNEKLFF.

The DNA for the CDR3 is TGCAGCGTTGAAGATGATAGCCTTATGCTAGCGGGGGCTTACAATGAGCAGTTCTTC. This encodes CSVEDDSLMLAGAYNEQFF. The J gene is TRBJ2-1, the V gene TRBV29-1, with 10 bases lining up with TRBD2. The CDR3 spans 19 residues. Per the germline V gene, CDR1 is SQVTM and CDR2 is ANQGSEA. Trimming removed 0 bases from V and 4 bases from J; junction bases left unmatched: 15.

The chain couples TRBV6-1 to TRBJ1-2; tentatively, D is TRBD1 (6 bases). The V end lost 9 bases, the J end lost 5 bases, and 13 bases lay between the germline ends. The CDR3 loop spans 12 amino acids. Germline CDR1 MNHNS, CDR2 SASEGT. CDR3 protein: CASRGAPYGYTF. The CDR3 DNA sequence: TGTGCCAGTCGGGGGGCTCCGTATGGCTACACCTTC.

This chain uses TRBV6-5 with TRBJ2-7; D ambiguous. The V end lost 1 base, the J end lost 1 base, and 5 bases lay between the germline ends. The germline gives CDR1 MNHEY, CDR2 SVGAGI. The CDR3 extends over 13 amino acids. CDR3 sequence reads: CASSYYSSYEQYF. The CDR3 bases are TGTGCCAGCAGTTACTACAGTTCCTACGAGCAGTACTTC.

The J gene is TRBJ2-2, the V gene TRBV11-3; weak D call: TRBD2 (6 bases). The CDR3 length is 13 residues. CDR1 and CDR2 (germline): SGHNT, YENEEA. V lost 1 base to trimming and J lost 6 bases, with 6 bases between them. As DNA, the CDR3 is TGTGCCAGCAGCTTAGGGAGGGCCGGGGAGCTGTTTTTT. It encodes CASSLGRAGELFF.

The count of this clone is one. V usage is TRBV7-2 and J usage is TRBJ1-2; no definite D call. Between the trimmed V and J ends, which lost 4 bases and 4 bases, there was a span of 16 bases. Per the germline V gene, CDR1 is SGHTA and CDR2 is FQGNSA. The CDR3 contains 15 residues. The CDR3 region is CASSSSGSSFYGYTF. CDR3 sequence (DNA): TGTGCCAGCAGCTCATCCGGATCCTCCTTCTATGGCTACACCTTC.

The gene calls are TRBV7-2 and TRBJ2-3, with D unclear. Trimming cost V 11 bases and J 6 bases, with 12 bases left between them. The germline V gene has CDR1 SGHTA and CDR2 FQGNSA. This CDR3 is built from 11 residues. CDR3 in amino acids: CAQHIVDTQYF. The CDR3 DNA reads as TGTGCCCAGCATATAGTCGATACGCAGTATTTT.

The chain joins TRBV9 to TRBJ2-1; 7 nucleotides line up with TRBD2. V shed 7 bases, J shed 2 bases, and the junction held 12 bases outside the gene matches. This CDR3 spans 16 amino acids. Germline V CDR1 and CDR2: SGDLS, YYNGEE. The CDR3 reads CASATLGRETYNEQFF. The CDR3 nucleotides read TGTGCCAGCGCTACCCTTGGGCGGGAGACCTACAATGAGCAGTTCTTC.

This chain links TRBV5-6 with TRBJ2-7; the match to TRBD1 covers 8 bases. V was clipped by 4 bases and J by 6 bases; unmatched bases: 3. There are 12 residues in the CDR3. The germline V gene encodes CDR1 SGHDT and CDR2 YYEEEE. CDR3 DNA: TGTGCCAGCAGCCAGACAGGGGCCGAGCAGTACTTC. The encoded protein is CASSQTGAEQYF.

The chain has TRBV6-5 and TRBJ2-5, with D maybe TRBD2 (5 bases). Trimming stripped 0 bases from V and 2 bases from J, with 13 bases between. CDR1 MNHEY and CDR2 SVGAGI come from the germline V gene. The CDR3 has 16 residues. DNA of the CDR3: TGTGCCAGCAGTTACTCGGGAGCCAGTATTCAAGAGACCCAGTACTTC. It codes for CASSYSGASIQETQYF.

Only a few counts were recorded for this clone. The chain couples TRBV30 to TRBJ1-2, with D unresolved. V lost 4 bases to trimming and J lost 8 bases, with 17 bases between them. The CDR3 is 13 residues long. The V gene's germline CDR1 is GTSNPN and CDR2 SVGIG (reference sequence). The CDR3 here is CAWKGPTARGYTF. In DNA form, the CDR3 reads TGTGCCTGGAAAGGACCGACGGCTAGGGGCTACACCTTC. Supplemented by reference TRBV30 and TRBJ1-2, the full variable domain reads SQTIHQWPATLVQPVGSPLSLECTVEGTSNPNLYWYRQAAGRGLQLLFYSVGIGQISSEVPQNLSASRPQDRQFILSSKKLLLSDSGFYLCAWKGPTARGYTFGSGTRLTVV.

Only one count was recorded for this clone. The chain couples TRBV7-9 to TRBJ2-7; D perhaps matches TRBD2 (6 bases). From germline, CDR1 is SEHNR and CDR2 FQNEAQ (reference sequence). Trimming took 5 bases from V and 2 from J, leaving 13 bases between them. The CDR3 has 14 amino acids. CDR3 protein: CASSGTEYTYEQYF. The CDR3 DNA sequence: TGTGCCAGCAGCGGGACTGAATATACCTACGAGCAGTACTTC.

The J gene is TRBJ1-2, the V gene TRBV5-6, with a weak D call TRBD1 (6 bases). Germline assignment: CDR1 SGHDT and CDR2 YYEEEE. The germline V and J ends were trimmed by 4 bases and 4 bases, with 14 bases remaining between them. The CDR3 loop spans 14 amino acids. CDR3 sequence: CASSPGGGPYGYTF. The CDR3 DNA reads TGTGCCAGCAGCCCGGGAGGGGGGCCCTATGGCTACACCTTC.

CDR3 sequence: CASSITGGEPQHF. Here the CDR3 DNA reads TGTGCCAGCAGCATAACAGGGGGAGAGCCCCAGCATTTT. The chain couples TRBV5-6 to TRBJ1-5; 8 nucleotides agree with TRBD1. J was trimmed by 8 bases and V by 4 bases; bases with no gene match: 5. Germline CDR1 is SGHDT and CDR2 is YYEEEE. This CDR3 is built from 13 residues.

The chain carries TRBV7-8 and TRBJ2-1; D gene unclear. This CDR3 is built from 15 residues. V lost 1 base and J 6 bases, leaving 13 bases between the germline ends. Germline V CDR1 and CDR2: SGHVS, FQNEAQ. This CDR3 is CASSLGPGGPNEQFF. The CDR3 DNA reads TGTGCCAGCAGCTTAGGCCCTGGCGGACCCAATGAGCAGTTCTTC.